Presented here are 30 T cell receptor beta chains from one specimen sequenced in a study of blood T cell repertoires in COVID-19 (dated by TCRdb to the early 2020s). Libraries were made using the immunoSEQ multiplex PCR assay. The clones in this table, taken by TCRdb from immuneACCESS, are in-frame only. Not every clone is retained; where verified, under half of the shortfall comes from an unresolved V gene, and the cause of the rest is unknown. The sample yields about 230,000 clones; 81% were counted once. The leading ten clones occupy 7.5% to 8% of the sample. Material: peripheral blood. The receptors were gathered from a woman aged 80 or over with COVID-19, enrolled during active disease.

The J gene is TRBJ2-7, the V gene TRBV18; D is undetermined. The CDR3 length is 14 residues. The germline V gene encodes CDR1 KGHSH and CDR2 LQKENI. Trimming took off 6 bases at V and 2 bases at J, with 14 bases between the two ends. The CDR3 is CASSLERKTYEQYF. CDR3 nucleotide sequence: TGTGCCAGCTCCTTGGAGCGAAAAACCTACGAGCAGTACTTC.

The V gene is TRBV11-2, the J gene TRBJ1-1; tentatively, D is TRBD1 (5 bases). Germline assignment: CDR1 SGHAT and CDR2 FQNNGV. There are 16 residues in the CDR3. With 5 bases removed from V and 0 bases from J, the gap between germline ends came to 16 bases. CDR3 nucleotides: TGTGCCAGCAGCCCCGGGAGGACAAAGATGAACACTGAAGCTTTCTTT. It translates to CASSPGRTKMNTEAFF.

The rearrangement uses TRBV6-5 and TRBJ1-2, with TRBD1 matching over 8 bases. The trim removed 6 bases at V and 8 bases at J, leaving 8 bases unmatched. CDR1 MNHEY and CDR2 SVGAGI come from the germline V gene. The CDR3 spans 13 residues. The CDR3 DNA follows: TGTGCCAGCAGCATGGACAGGGTCCGCGGCTACACCTTC. It codes for CASSMDRVRGYTF.

The V and J genes are TRBV5-1 and TRBJ2-7; 10 bases map to TRBD1. Unmatched junction bases numbered 1, after V lost 0 bases and J lost 4 bases. In germline, CDR1 is SGHRS, CDR2 YFSETQ. CDR3 length equals 14 residues. The CDR3 DNA reads as TGCGCCAGCAGCTTGGGGGACAGGGGTTACGAGCAGTACTTC. Its protein product is CASSLGDRGYEQYF.

The rearrangement uses TRBV7-2 and TRBJ1-6; a possible D gene is TRBD1 (5 bases). V was shortened by 2 bases and J by 1 base, with 12 bases between the two germline ends. The CDR3 length is 17 residues. Per the germline V gene, CDR1 is SGHTA and CDR2 is FQGNSA. The DNA of the CDR3 is TGTGCCAGCAGCTTACCTCAGGGTGGGTCCTATAATTCACCCCTCCACTTT. Its translation: CASSLPQGGSYNSPLHF.

This clone occurred a few times. This rearrangement joins TRBV18 to TRBJ2-1, with TRBD2 matching over 9 bases. Trimming at V came to 5 bases and at J to 0 bases, leaving 5 bases not matched to a gene. The germline CDR1 and CDR2 sequences are KGHSH and LQKENI. The CDR3 runs to 16 residues. CDR3 loop: CASSTDSGSSYNEQFF. CDR3 sequence (DNA): TGTGCCAGCTCAACCGATAGCGGGAGCTCCTACAATGAGCAGTTCTTC.

V is TRBV30 and J is TRBJ1-1; D gene ambiguous. The CDR3 is 12 residues long. Trimming cost V 5 bases and J 5 bases, with 12 bases left between them. Germline values: CDR1 GTSNPN, CDR2 SVGIG (reference sequence). CDR3 nucleotide sequence: TGTGCCTGGGGCCCAACGGGGACTGAAGCTTTCTTT. Translating gives CAWGPTGTEAFF.

This rearrangement joins TRBV19 to TRBJ2-7; 8 nucleotides align to TRBD2. Per germline, CDR1 LNHDA and CDR2 SQIVND (reference sequence). J gave up 2 bases and V 5 bases, and 5 bases lay outside the gene matches. The CDR3 is made up of 14 amino acids. The CDR3 reads CASSAGLGAYEQYF. As DNA, the CDR3 is TGTGCCAGTAGTGCGGGACTAGGGGCCTACGAGCAGTACTTC.

This rearrangement joins TRBV2 to TRBJ1-1; no reliable D call. CDR3 size: 14 residues. Germline assignment: CDR1 SNHLY and CDR2 FYNNEI. Trimming removed 8 bases at V and 0 bases at J, with 13 bases between. The CDR3, as DNA: TGTGCCAGCGTGGATGGGGAGATGAACACTGAAGCTTTCTTT. Protein product: CASVDGEMNTEAFF.

This sequence joins TRBV7-2 and TRBJ1-2; D perhaps matches TRBD1 (5 bases). Germline V gene lookup returns CDR1 SGHTA and CDR2 FQGNSA. The CDR3 consists of 15 residues. V was shortened by 1 base and J by 4 bases, with 13 bases between the two germline ends. The CDR3 loop is CASSLEGQGSYGYTF. CDR3 DNA sequence: TGTGCCAGCAGCTTAGAAGGTCAGGGAAGCTATGGCTACACCTTC.

The gene calls are TRBV30 and TRBJ2-7; D is unresolved. Trimming left V 5 bases short and J 0 bases short, with 8 bases between. The CDR3 is made up of 12 amino acids. CDR1 GTSNPN and CDR2 SVGIG come from the germline V gene (reference sequence). CDR3 sequence (DNA): TGTGCCTGGGGCGGTCACTCCTACGAGCAGTACTTC. Its translation: CAWGGHSYEQYF.

The chain uses TRBV3-1 (or the pseudogene TRBV3-2) and TRBJ2-1; a possible D gene is TRBD2 (7 bases). V shed 5 bases and J shed 10 bases, with 12 bases lying between them. CDR1 is LGHDT, CDR2 YNNKEL, per germline (reference sequence). The CDR3 contains 12 residues. DNA for the CDR3: TGTGCCAGCAGCTCAGGGGAGGGAGAGCAGTTCTTC. It is translated as CASSSGEGEQFF.

The J gene is TRBJ2-2, the V gene TRBV10-3; 7 bases are a match to TRBD1. The V gene end was trimmed by 4 bases and the J gene end by 5 bases; junction bases not matched to a gene: 19. The germline V gene encodes CDR1 ENHRY and CDR2 SYGVKD. This CDR3 spans 19 amino acids. CDR3: CAISAGQTLILGLTGELFF. CDR3 sequence (DNA): TGTGCCATCAGTGCGGGACAGACTTTGATTTTGGGTCTAACCGGGGAGCTGTTTTTT.

The V call is TRBV30, the J call TRBJ2-1; 7 bases map to TRBD1. Germline values: CDR1 GTSNPN, CDR2 SVGIG (reference sequence). The CDR3 runs 16 residues. The V gene end was trimmed by 2 bases and the J gene end by 2 bases; junction bases not matched to a gene: 9. The CDR3 is CAWSPLTGKTYNEQFF. The CDR3 bases are TGTGCCTGGAGTCCCTTGACAGGGAAAACCTACAATGAGCAGTTCTTC.

This rearrangement joins TRBV18 to TRBJ2-5; 8 bases map to TRBD2. V was clipped by 6 bases and J by 2 bases; unmatched bases: 11. The length of the CDR3 is 16 residues. Germline V CDR1 and CDR2: KGHSH, LQKENI. CDR3 nucleotide sequence: TGTGCCAGCTCTCCTATAGCGGGGAGCTCTCAAGAGACCCAGTACTTC. Encoded protein: CASSPIAGSSQETQYF. Combining the CDR3 with reference TRBV18 and TRBJ2-5 gives the whole variable domain NAGVMQNPRHLVRRRGQEARLRCSPMKGHSHVYWYRQLPEEGLKFMVYLQKENIIDESGMPKERFSAEFPKEGPSILRIQQVVRGDSAAYFCASSPIAGSSQETQYFGPGTRLLVL.

The chain carries TRBV11-2 and TRBJ2-3; D unclear. This CDR3 region has 11 residues. Germline CDR1 is SGHAT and CDR2 is FQNNGV. Trimming pared 1 base from V and 9 bases from J, leaving 5 bases between. The DNA of the CDR3 is TGTGCCAGCAGCTTAGGAGGCACGCAGTATTTT. Protein product: CASSLGGTQYF.

In its sample, this clone was seen a few times. The chain is built from TRBV4-1 and TRBJ1-4, with TRBD1 matching over 8 bases. The CDR3 length is 15 residues. Germline lookup yields CDR1 MGHRA and CDR2 YSYEKL. V was pared by 1 base and J by 4 bases, with 2 bases of the junction left unmatched. The CDR3 sequence: CASSQGQGSNEKLFF. The CDR3, as DNA: TGCGCCAGCAGCCAAGGACAGGGGAGTAATGAAAAACTGTTTTTT.

The genes are TRBV30 and TRBJ1-5, with D unresolved. The germline gives CDR1 GTSNPN, CDR2 SVGIG (reference sequence). The CDR3 loop spans 13 amino acids. V was trimmed by 3 bases and J by 0 bases, leaving 6 bases between them. The CDR3: CAWSSDSNQPQHF. The CDR3 DNA is TGTGCCTGGAGCAGCGATAGCAATCAGCCCCAGCATTTT.

V is TRBV9 and J is TRBJ2-2; TRBD2 matches at 7 bases. This CDR3 is 14 amino acids long. Looked up from germline, CDR1 is SGDLS and CDR2 is YYNGEE. Trimming removed 3 bases from V and 2 bases from J; junction bases left unmatched: 1. The CDR3 loop is CASSETSNTGELFF. As DNA, the CDR3 is TGTGCCAGCAGCGAGACTAGCAACACCGGGGAGCTGTTTTTT.

The gene calls are TRBV5-4 and TRBJ1-1; no definite D call. Germline CDR1 is SGHNT and CDR2 is YYREEE (reference sequence). The V and J ends lost 0 bases and 4 bases respectively, with 13 bases between them. The CDR3 extends over 15 amino acids. CDR3 sequence: CASSLGGRKSTEAFF. The CDR3 DNA follows: TGTGCCAGCAGCTTGGGAGGGAGGAAAAGCACTGAAGCTTTCTTT.

The chain carries TRBV30 and TRBJ1-2, with 7 bases that match TRBD1. This CDR3 is built from 12 residues. The ends lost 2 bases at V and 7 bases at J; junction bases unmatched: 4. CDR1 is GTSNPN and CDR2 is SVGIG in the germline V gene (reference sequence). CDR3 loop: CAWSPDRAGYTF. The DNA for the CDR3 is TGTGCCTGGAGTCCTGACAGGGCTGGCTACACCTTC.

The chain is built from TRBV3-1 (or the pseudogene TRBV3-2) and TRBJ2-1, with D perhaps TRBD2 (5 bases). The CDR3 totals 13 residues. Germline V gene lookup returns CDR1 LGHDT and CDR2 YNNKEL (reference sequence). Trimming removed 1 base at V and 9 bases at J, with 10 bases between. CDR3 amino acids: CASSQVERGEQFF. CDR3 nucleotides: TGTGCCAGCAGCCAAGTAGAACGGGGTGAGCAGTTCTTC.

The V gene is TRBV5-1, the J gene TRBJ1-5, with 7 bases identical to TRBD1. The CDR3 sequence is 16 residues long. Germline V CDR1 and CDR2: SGHRS, YFSETQ. The trim removed 0 bases at V and 4 bases at J, leaving 7 bases unmatched. CDR3 DNA: TGCGCCAGCAGCTTGGGTACAGGGGATGGAAATCAGCCCCAGCATTTT. Amino acids: CASSLGTGDGNQPQHF.

The chain uses TRBV18 and TRBJ1-2, with no clear D. The CDR3 covers 13 residues. Trimming cost V 3 bases and J 4 bases, with 9 bases left between them. Germline-derived CDR1 and CDR2 are KGHSH and LQKENI. The CDR3 nucleotides read TGTGCCAGCTCACCGAATCTAAGCTATGGCTACACCTTC. Encoded protein: CASSPNLSYGYTF.

The chain uses TRBV18 and TRBJ2-3, with TRBD2 matching 8 bases. Germline loops: CDR1 KGHSH, CDR2 LQKENI. There are 16 residues in the CDR3. The V gene end was trimmed by 3 bases and the J gene end by 2 bases; junction bases not matched to a gene: 7. In DNA form, the CDR3 reads TGTGCCAGCTCACCCCGCGGGCGGGGGGTCACAGATACGCAGTATTTT. As protein: CASSPRGRGVTDTQYF.

The chain uses TRBV2 and TRBJ1-2; the match to TRBD1 covers 8 bases. The CDR3 covers 16 residues. CDR1 SNHLY and CDR2 FYNNEI come from the germline V gene. The junction had 20 bases not matched to a gene; V was cut back by 9 bases and J by 8 bases. The CDR3 sequence is CARSAGGSTGAGGYTF. CDR3 DNA: TGTGCCAGATCAGCAGGGGGGTCGACAGGGGCGGGAGGCTACACCTTC.

The V and J genes are TRBV9 and TRBJ2-3; 12 bases are a match to TRBD2. Germline trimming cut 0 bases from V and 4 bases from J; bases unmatched to any gene: 6. The CDR3 length is 17 residues. CDR1 is SGDLS and CDR2 is YYNGEE in the germline V gene. The CDR3 DNA reads as TGTGCCAGCAGCGTAGTGGCTAGCGGGGGGGCTTCAGATACGCAGTATTTT. This gives the protein CASSVVASGGASDTQYF.

The chain is built from TRBV7-3 and TRBJ1-1; no reliable D call. The CDR3 runs 13 residues. Trimming removed 5 bases from V and 1 base from J, with 8 bases in between. Per the germline V gene, CDR1 is SGHTA and CDR2 is FQGTGA. Written as DNA, the CDR3 is TGTGCCAGCAGCCGTGCGCCGAACACTGAAGCTTTCTTT. It translates to CASSRAPNTEAFF.

This sequence joins TRBV7-3 and TRBJ1-1; D possibly corresponds to TRBD1 (5 bases). This CDR3 has 15 residues. Germline V gene data show CDR1 as SGHTA and CDR2 as FQGTGA. V lost 1 base to trimming and J lost 5 bases, with 14 bases between them. CDR3 in DNA: TGTGCCAGCAGCTTAAACGGGCAGGGAAAGACTGAAGCTTTCTTT. Protein: CASSLNGQGKTEAFF. Full variable domain (remainder filled in from reference TRBV7-3 and TRBJ1-1): GAGVSQTPSNKVTEKGKYVELRCDPISGHTALYWYRQSLGQGPEFLIYFQGTGAADDSGLPNDRFFAVRPEGSVSTLKIQRTERGDSAVYLCASSLNGQGKTEAFFGQGTRLTVV.

The chain joins TRBV2 to TRBJ1-2; 9 positions match TRBD1. Germline V gene lookup returns CDR1 SNHLY and CDR2 FYNNEI. The V gene end was trimmed by 8 bases and the J gene end by 1 base; junction bases not matched to a gene: 2. The CDR3 totals 13 residues. CDR3 DNA sequence: TGTGCCAGCGGGACAGGGTTTAACTATGGCTACACCTTC. It translates to CASGTGFNYGYTF.